This T cell receptor (beta chain) was captured by sequencing in a study of cytomegalovirus exposure and HLA in healthy donors. This clone was observed a few times. What it recognizes is unknown. PCR amplification relied on 60 Vbeta primers (plus 13 Jbeta primers). Clones were sequenced by immunoSEQ multiplex PCR, and TCRdb holds only the in-frame ones, with some missing. The data contain around 170,000 clones, more than 70% of them singletons. V gave up 4 bases and J gave up 6 bases; unmatched junction bases: 6. The CDR3 sequence is 14 residues long. Per germline, CDR1 LGHNT and CDR2 FRNRAP. Study-level points and caveats: Presence/absence analyses assumed roughly uniform sequencing depth across donors. The classifier, whose performance was assessed in both the original and validation cohorts, reportedly diagnosed cytomegalovirus status with high specificity and sensitivity.

Sequencing input: PBMCs. J is TRBJ2-1 and V is TRBV12-5; 7 nucleotides line up with TRBD1. This receptor was taken from a boy aged 2 to 10 in good health and CMV-seronegative. The CDR3 nucleotides read TGTGCTAGTGGTTCCCCGACAGGGTTCAATGAGCAGTTCTTC. As protein: CASGSPTGFNEQFF. The whole variable domain, filled in from reference TRBV12-5 and TRBJ2-1, reads DARVTQTPRHKVTEMGQEVTMRCQPILGHNTVFWYRQTMMQGLELLAYFRNRAPLDDSGMPKDRFSAEMPDATLATLKIQPSEPRDSAVYFCASGSPTGFNEQFFGPGTRLTVL.